This T cell receptor beta chain originates from a study of blood T cell repertoires in COVID-19. Study details: Donors in the United States, Italy and Spain gave samples during acute or convalescent COVID-19. Sources were T cells, B-cell-depleted T cells, or PBMCs; the material itself was cDNA or gDNA.

This clone has more than one count but fewer than ten. In the original processing: The assay estimated nucleated cells by amplifying reference gene primers. Profiling relied on immunoSEQ multiplex PCR, and the TCRdb table lists in-frame clones only, not all of them. The DNA gave D and trimming, while V, J and clone size come from that table. This table holds about 76,000 clones, around 86% found once. The specimen sequenced was peripheral blood. The clonotype originates from a human donor in a cohort sampled during active COVID-19.

CDR3 bases: TGTGCCAGTAGTATAGGCAGGGGGCTTTCCGACGGGGAGCTGTTTTTT. It translates to CASSIGRGLSDGELFF. The J gene is TRBJ2-2, the V gene TRBV19, with TRBD1 matching over 8 bases. V gave up 1 base and J gave up 7 bases; unmatched junction bases: 8. The germline gives CDR1 LNHDA, CDR2 SQIVND (reference sequence). This CDR3 has 16 residues.